This TCR beta chain derives from a study of regulatory T cells in long-lasting Graves disease. Study-level findings and limits: Segments TRBV28, TRBJ1-2 and TRBJ2-5 showed preferential usage in persistent disease. The study found persistent patients shared more public clonotypes (2,741) than new patients (966). Lower TCR diversity characterized persistent Graves' patients relative to newly diagnosed patients.

The germline gives CDR1 SEHNR, CDR2 FQNEAQ (reference sequence). This CDR3 comprises 15 residues. V gave up 4 bases and J gave up 4 bases, with 16 bases separating them. A word on this clonotype: The antigen remains undetermined.

Described time point: persistent/refractory GD, antithyroid drugs over 5 years with positive TRAb. There was RNA extracted from PBMCs, and the TCR library was made from it. EDTA tubes were used for drawing around 8.8 milliliters of peripheral blood. Building of the TCR beta libraries involved iRepertoire HTBI primers and Arm-PCR of CDR3 regions. One entry per CDR3 protein results from TCRdb running MiXCR on the multiplex PCR reads. The sample has hundreds of thousands of distinct CDR3 sequences; roughly 30% are singletons. The sample here was peripheral blood mononuclear cells (PBMCs), taken when the disease was refractory, from a patient treated with antithyroid drugs. This sequence was found in a female donor with Graves disease. The chain has TRBV7-9 and TRBJ2-5, with a possible D match to TRBD1 (6 bases). The CDR3 spells CASSWGQLRGETQYF. The CDR3 coding sequence is TGTGCCAGCAGCTGGGGACAACTAAGGGGAGAGACCCAGTACTTC.